This TCR beta chain was captured in a study of blood T cell repertoires in COVID-19. As for the study in general: Acute-phase and convalescent COVID-19 samples originated in the United States, Italy and Spain. PBMCs, B-cell-depleted T cells, or T cells provided the cDNA or gDNA that made up the material.

The germline V gene has CDR1 SGHTA and CDR2 FQGNSA. Trimming shortened V by 2 bases and J by 4 bases, and 11 bases separated the two germline ends. The CDR3 extends over 15 amino acids. Sequenced by immunoSEQ multiplex PCR; TCRdb stores in-frame clones only, minus some. The sample has 50,000 to 55,000 clones, roughly 88% seen once. The genes are TRBV7-2 and TRBJ2-2, with D uncertain. This TCR came from a woman of 80 years or more with acute or convalescent COVID-19. Material: peripheral blood. The CDR3 DNA is TGTGCCAGCAGCTTAATGACGTGGAGCACCGGGGAGCTGTTTTTT. Translating it yields CASSLMTWSTGELFF.